This record covers a single TCR beta chain. Per germline, CDR1 SGHNT and CDR2 YYREEE (reference sequence). The germline V and J ends were trimmed by 4 bases and 4 bases, with 11 bases remaining between them. This CDR3 region has 13 residues. The sample belongs to a study of technical replicates of blood from several donors. Only in-frame clones appear in the TCRdb table, and some are missing; sequencing was by immunoSEQ multiplex PCR. Among tens of thousands of clones listed, 95% to 98% were seen once. The genes are TRBV5-4 and TRBJ1-1; D is perhaps TRBD1 (5 bases). The sequenced sample consisted of T cells isolated from PBMCs. The source is a human donor in good health. As DNA, the CDR3 is TGTGCCAGCAGCCTGCGGGGGGGCACTGAAGCTTTCTTT. Its translation is CASSLRGGTEAFF. Complete variable domain (other parts from reference TRBV5-4 and TRBJ1-1): ETGVTQSPTHLIKTRGQQVTLRCSSQSGHNTVSWYQQALGQGPQFIFQYYREEENGRGNFPPRFSGLQFPNYSSELNVNALELDDSALYLCASSLRGGTEAFFGQGTRLTVV.